The 12 T cell receptor beta chains below were found in one sample sequenced in a study of blood T cell repertoires in COVID-19. Libraries were prepared by immunoSEQ multiplex PCR; TCRdb keeps only in-frame clonotypes and omits some of them. The sample has roughly 320,000 clones, 65% to 90% seen once. Material: PBMCs or T cells enriched from blood (not recorded which). These receptors were obtained from a man aged 30-40 years who had recovered from COVID-19.

The chain joins TRBV3-1 (or the pseudogene TRBV3-2) to TRBJ2-2; 7 bases are a match to TRBD2. The CDR3 spans 16 residues. Germline V gene data show CDR1 as LGHDT and CDR2 as YNNKEL (reference sequence). The ends lost 2 bases at V and 4 bases at J; junction bases unmatched: 7. In DNA form, the CDR3 reads TGTGCCAGCAGCCAACGGGGGAGGGCTGGCACCGGGGAGCTGTTTTTT. It is translated as CASSQRGRAGTGELFF.

The chain uses TRBV2 and TRBJ1-2; weak D call: TRBD1 (6 bases). The CDR3 consists of 13 residues. CDR1 SNHLY and CDR2 FYNNEI come from the germline V gene. V lost 3 bases and J lost 1, with 6 bases in between. The CDR3 nucleotides read TGTGCCAGCAGTGACAGGGGTAACTATGGCTACACCTTC. Protein: CASSDRGNYGYTF.

The CDR3 is CASSLTFQGNEQFF. The CDR3 bases are TGTGCCAGCAGCTTAACTTTTCAGGGGAATGAGCAGTTCTTC. The chain couples TRBV11-2 to TRBJ2-1; D may be TRBD1 (6 bases). Germline V gene data show CDR1 as SGHAT and CDR2 as FQNNGV. This CDR3 has 14 residues. The V gene lost 2 bases and the J gene lost 7 bases, with 12 bases spanning the gap.

This clone was recorded a few times. This chain connects TRBV28 to TRBJ1-4; possibly TRBD1 for D (6 bases). Germline V gene lookup returns CDR1 MDHEN and CDR2 SYDVKM. The CDR3 is made up of 17 amino acids. V was shortened by 7 bases and J by 3 bases, with 21 bases between the two germline ends. The CDR3 DNA reads as TGTGCCAGCAACCCGTGGGTACAGGGTTCGGCTAATGAAAAACTGTTTTTT. This codes for CASNPWVQGSANEKLFF.

The V gene is TRBV12-3 or TRBV12-4, the J gene TRBJ1-2; D remains ambiguous. Trimming pared 2 bases from V and 9 bases from J, leaving 10 bases between. The CDR3 loop spans 12 amino acids. CDR3 loop: CASSLKQLRYTF. The CDR3 region has the DNA TGTGCCAGCAGTTTAAAACAGTTACGCTACACCTTC.

This chain links TRBV5-1 with TRBJ2-5; 8 nucleotides align to TRBD2. Germline V gene data show CDR1 as SGHRS and CDR2 as YFSETQ. The CDR3 runs to 16 residues. V lost 5 bases and J lost 2; bases outside the gene matches: 11. CDR3 DNA sequence: TGCGCCAGCAGGCGGGGGGCGGGAGTGGTTCAAGAGACCCAGTACTTC. Its translation is CASRRGAGVVQETQYF.

V is TRBV7-9 and J is TRBJ1-4, with D maybe TRBD1 (6 bases). The CDR3 is 17 residues long. The germline V gene encodes CDR1 SEHNR and CDR2 FQNEAQ (reference sequence). Trimming took 4 bases from V and 4 from J, leaving 19 bases between them. The CDR3 here is CASSSRDTGILNEKLFF. The CDR3 DNA follows: TGTGCCAGCAGCTCTCGGGACACCGGCATACTTAATGAAAAACTGTTTTTT.

The genes are TRBV5-1 and TRBJ2-3, with 14 bases identical to TRBD2. CDR3 size: 16 residues. In germline, CDR1 is SGHRS, CDR2 YFSETQ. V shed 5 bases and J 4 bases; nucleotides not matched to a gene: 6. The CDR3 loop reads CASRGLAGGLADTQYF. CDR3 nucleotide sequence: TGCGCCAGCAGAGGACTAGCGGGAGGCTTAGCAGATACGCAGTATTTT. Together with reference TRBV5-1 and TRBJ2-3, the CDR3 gives the full variable domain: KAGVTQTPRYLIKTRGQQVTLSCSPISGHRSVSWYQQTPGQGLQFLFEYFSETQRNKGNFPGRFSGRQFSNSRSEMNVSTLELGDSALYLCASRGLAGGLADTQYFGPGTRLTVL.

The chain employs TRBV2 and TRBJ2-2; 8 positions agree with TRBD2. V dropped 6 bases and J dropped 0; count of bases not matched to a gene: 6. CDR1 and CDR2 (germline): SNHLY, FYNNEI. This CDR3 has 16 residues. The CDR3 DNA is TGTGCCAGCAGGGCCCAGCGGGGGACGAACACCGGGGAGCTGTTTTTT. Encoded protein: CASRAQRGTNTGELFF.

The CDR3 loop is CASSQDRQLNTEAFF. CDR3 DNA sequence: TGTGCCAGCAGCCAAGATCGACAGTTGAACACTGAAGCTTTCTTT. The chain couples TRBV4-2 to TRBJ1-1; perhaps TRBD1 as D (5 bases). CDR1 and CDR2 from the germline V gene are LGHNA and YNFKEQ. V was clipped by 0 bases and J by 0 bases, with 8 bases between them. The CDR3 covers 15 residues.

J is TRBJ2-2 and V is TRBV2, with a weak D call TRBD1 (7 bases). The germline gives CDR1 SNHLY, CDR2 FYNNEI. This CDR3 comprises 13 residues. The V end was cut by 10 bases, the J end by 10 bases, with 19 bases between. The CDR3 DNA reads as TGTGCCACATCTAGGGGGCGGGGAGAGGAGCTGTTTTTT. Translation gives CATSRGRGEELFF.

The gene calls are TRBV5-4 and TRBJ1-1, with D perhaps matching TRBD1 (6 bases). Trimming removed 4 bases at V and 3 bases at J, with 13 bases between. The germline V gene encodes CDR1 SGHNT and CDR2 YYREEE (reference sequence). The CDR3 covers 14 residues. The CDR3 protein is CASSHRDKHTEAFF. CDR3 sequence (DNA): TGTGCCAGCAGCCATCGGGACAAACACACTGAAGCTTTCTTT.